This T cell receptor (beta chain) was sequenced for a study of T cells in Graves' hyperthyroidism and ophthalmopathy. The study's findings and limits: The model identified upcoming ophthalmopathy a median approximately six months ahead of onset.

The CDR3 is 13 residues long. V was cut by 2 bases and J by 8 bases, with 12 bases left in between. The germline gives CDR1 MNHEY, CDR2 SMNVEV (reference sequence). What was amplified from RNA transcripts were TCR beta CDR3 regions. In the first-round RT-PCR of the TCR CDR3, the HTBI primer set was used. TCRdb reanalysed the multiplex PCR reads using MiXCR and keeps one entry per CDR3 protein. The sample has 270,000 or so distinct CDR3 sequences; around 25% are singletons. The sample holds a few counts of this clonotype. Its antigen is unidentified. The study collected blood at first hyperthyroidism diagnosis, before any ophthalmopathy symptoms arose.

The source of this sequence is a man aged 35-49 years with Graves' hyperthyroidism that later progressed to Graves' ophthalmopathy. The V and J genes are TRBV27 and TRBJ1-2; D unclear. Specimen: blood. Here the CDR3 reads CASSLNWSGGYTF. The CDR3 DNA follows: TGTGCCAGCAGTTTAAACTGGTCGGGGGGCTACACCTTC.